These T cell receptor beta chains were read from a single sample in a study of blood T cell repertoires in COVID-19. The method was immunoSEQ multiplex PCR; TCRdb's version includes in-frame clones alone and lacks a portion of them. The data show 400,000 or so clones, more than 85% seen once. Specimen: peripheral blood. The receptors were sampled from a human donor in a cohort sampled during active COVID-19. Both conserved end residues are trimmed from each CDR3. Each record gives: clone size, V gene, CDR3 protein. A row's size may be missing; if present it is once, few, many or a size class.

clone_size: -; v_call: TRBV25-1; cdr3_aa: ASLATGGTEAF
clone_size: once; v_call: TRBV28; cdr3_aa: ASSPRLAGGPGEQF
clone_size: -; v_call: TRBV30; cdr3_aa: AWSIRGLAGDWSYNEQF
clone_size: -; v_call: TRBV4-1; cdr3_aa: ASSQARGWDYGYT
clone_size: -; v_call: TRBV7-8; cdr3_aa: ASSSYRGLGPSTEAF
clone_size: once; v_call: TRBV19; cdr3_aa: ASSTRQSLAKNIQY
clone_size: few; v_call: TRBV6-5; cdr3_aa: ASSPGGAFHEQY
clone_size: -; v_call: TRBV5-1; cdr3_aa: ASRLAGVPGETQY
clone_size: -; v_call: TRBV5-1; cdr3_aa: ASSSSLAGPTRSQY
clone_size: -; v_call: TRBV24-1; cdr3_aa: ATSDVSGSTLNEQF
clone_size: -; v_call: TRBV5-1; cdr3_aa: ASSLTGGNQY
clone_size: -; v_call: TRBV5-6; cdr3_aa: ASSSLYSNQPQH
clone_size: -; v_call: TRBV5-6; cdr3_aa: ASSPGTQETQY
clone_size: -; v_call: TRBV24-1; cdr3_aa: ATSDFRGVATGELF
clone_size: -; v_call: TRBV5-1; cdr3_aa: ASSRQQGAYNEQF
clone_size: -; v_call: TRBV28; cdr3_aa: ASSLSLNEQF